This T cell receptor beta chain was sequenced during a study of cytomegalovirus exposure and HLA in healthy donors. Primers included in the PCR were 60 Vbeta and 13 Jbeta primers. TCRdb's table, derived via immunoSEQ multiplex PCR, lists solely in-frame clones and lacks some. The sample has more than 95,000 clones; 77% are singletons. The ends lost 3 bases at V and 7 bases at J; junction bases unmatched: 12. CDR3 size: 17 residues. Per germline, CDR1 MDHEN and CDR2 SYDVKM. The TCR was taken from a woman in her forties in good health and CMV-seropositive. The sample was PBMCs. The V call is TRBV28, the J call TRBJ1-5, with 10 bases that match TRBD1. As DNA, the CDR3 is TGTGCCAGCAGTTTGTTTAACCGGGACAGGGGAGGACAGCCCCAGCATTTT. As protein: CASSLFNRDRGGQPQHF.